Presented here are 25 T cell receptor beta chains from one specimen sequenced in a study of a mutant IDH1 vaccine in newly diagnosed glioma. Sequenced by immunoSEQ multiplex PCR; TCRdb stores in-frame clones only, minus some. There are about 40,000 clones in the sample; 80% to 95% occur only once, and approximately 2.9% lies in the top ten. Their target antigens are unknown. The time point here: week 5, during vaccination. It was 300 ug of mutant IDH1 20-mer peptide that made up each vaccine dose, given with topical imiquimod. The sequences come from PBMCs, collected from a glioma patient whose treatment included an IDH1 peptide vaccine. The source is a man aged 50 or older with glioma.

There are a few counts of this clone. The rearrangement uses TRBV19 and TRBJ2-5; possible D gene TRBD2, 6 bases. The J call may be incorrect, as the DNA end agrees better with TRBJ2-7. Germline lookup yields CDR1 LNHDA and CDR2 SQIVND (reference sequence). This CDR3 has 14 amino acids. The CDR3 DNA reads as TGTGCCAGTAGGAAGGACGGGAGCTCCTACGAGCAGTACTTC. Translating gives CASRKDGSSYEQYF.

The genes are TRBV4-3 and TRBJ2-2; 12 bases align to TRBD2. The CDR3 runs to 16 residues. Germline V CDR1 and CDR2: LGHNA, YSLEER. With 4 bases clipped from V and 4 bases from J, the junction kept 4 bases outside the gene matches. CDR3 region: CASSRGTSGLTGELFF. In DNA, the CDR3 is TGCGCCAGCAGCCGAGGGACTAGCGGGCTCACCGGGGAGCTGTTTTTT.

This sequence joins TRBV27 and TRBJ1-5; D unresolved. This CDR3 contains 13 residues. Trimming took 2 bases from V and 7 from J, leaving 9 bases between them. In germline, CDR1 is MNHEY, CDR2 SMNVEV (reference sequence). The chain's CDR3 is CASSLGPNQPQHF. The CDR3 nucleotides are TGTGCCAGCAGTTTAGGCCCGAACCAGCCCCAGCATTTT.

This chain joins TRBV5-1 and TRBJ1-6, with D unresolved. The germline V gene encodes CDR1 SGHRS and CDR2 YFSETQ. V was cut by 0 bases and J by 0 bases, with 7 bases left in between. This CDR3 spans 16 amino acids. The CDR3 here is CASSLEGSSYNSPLHF. DNA for the CDR3: TGCGCCAGCAGCTTGGAGGGAAGCTCCTATAATTCACCCCTCCACTTT.

This clone was counted a single time. The J gene is TRBJ1-1, the V gene TRBV7-8, with D hard to call. V was clipped by 3 bases and J by 0 bases, with 11 bases between them. CDR1 and CDR2 (germline): SGHVS, FQNEAQ. The CDR3 spans 15 residues. The CDR3 reads CASSFPGGMNTEAFF. CDR3 sequence (DNA): TGTGCCAGCAGCTTTCCCGGTGGGATGAACACTGAAGCTTTCTTT.

The chain links TRBV19 to TRBJ1-5; TRBD1 is a possible D gene (6 bases). CDR3 length: 15 amino acids. V was pared by 10 bases and J by 6 bases, with 22 bases between. Germline CDR1 LNHDA, CDR2 SQIVND (reference sequence). CDR3 in DNA: TGTGCCACTCGCGCGAGGGGGGGGGATTCTCAGCCCCAGCATTTT. Its protein product is CATRARGGDSQPQHF.

This chain connects TRBV4-1 to TRBJ2-1, with 13 bases lining up with TRBD2. The CDR3 has 15 residues. Germline values: CDR1 MGHRA, CDR2 YSYEKL. Trimming cost V 8 bases and J 7 bases; bases outside gene matches: 8. CDR3 nucleotides: TGCGCCAGCGGCGTGACTAGCGGGGGGATTAATGAGCAGTTCTTC. It yields the protein CASGVTSGGINEQFF.

The chain employs TRBV14 and TRBJ2-3; TRBD2 aligns across 8 bases. There are 15 residues in the CDR3. Looked up from germline, CDR1 is SGHDN and CDR2 is FVKESK. J was trimmed by 3 bases and V by 2 bases; bases with no gene match: 4. The CDR3 here is CASSQLRGGTDTQYF. Here the CDR3 DNA reads TGTGCCAGCAGCCAATTACGGGGGGGAACAGATACGCAGTATTTT.

The chain employs TRBV29-1 and TRBJ2-5; D is possibly TRBD1 or TRBD2 (5 bases each). The CDR3 length is 14 residues. Germline CDR1 reads SQVTM; CDR2 reads ANQGSEA. The CDR3 coding sequence is TGCAGTGGGCGCCGGGACCGTTTTGGTGAGACCCAGTACTTC. As protein: CSGRRDRFGETQYF.

The rearrangement links TRBV10-3 to TRBJ2-3; 15 nucleotides line up with TRBD2. Trimming cost V 6 bases and J 2 bases; bases outside gene matches: 9. Germline V gene lookup returns CDR1 ENHRY and CDR2 SYGVKD. The CDR3 runs 18 residues. The chain's CDR3 is CAIRPGLAGGHHTDTQYF. DNA of the CDR3: TGTGCCATCAGACCGGGACTAGCGGGGGGACACCACACAGATACGCAGTATTTT.

This rearrangement joins TRBV6-5 to TRBJ2-7; a possible D gene is TRBD2 (6 bases). Germline V gives CDR1 MNHEY, CDR2 SVGAGI. V lost 1 base and J 0 bases, leaving 10 bases between the germline ends. The CDR3 loop spans 15 amino acids. The CDR3 sequence: CASSYWPGDSYEQYF. CDR3 in DNA: TGTGCCAGCAGTTACTGGCCGGGGGACTCCTACGAGCAGTACTTC.

This chain links TRBV5-1 with TRBJ2-5; TRBD1 agrees at 7 bases. The CDR3 loop spans 16 amino acids. Germline CDR1 reads SGHRS; CDR2 reads YFSETQ. The junction had 7 bases not matched to a gene; V was cut back by 0 bases and J by 2 bases. CDR3 loop: CASSLAGLGQQETQYF. CDR3 sequence (DNA): TGCGCCAGCAGCTTGGCCGGACTGGGACAGCAAGAGACCCAGTACTTC.

This clone appeared once. The V gene is TRBV5-1, the J gene TRBJ1-2; D unresolved. With 0 bases removed from V and 7 bases from J, the gap between germline ends came to 10 bases. CDR1 and CDR2 from the germline V gene are SGHRS and YFSETQ. The CDR3 consists of 13 residues. The CDR3 spells CASSLEVMGGYTF. For the CDR3, the DNA is TGCGCCAGCAGCTTGGAGGTGATGGGTGGCTACACCTTC.

This chain connects TRBV28 to TRBJ2-6; TRBD2 agrees at 11 bases. V shed 8 bases and J 0 bases; nucleotides not matched to a gene: 15. The length of the CDR3 is 20 residues. The germline gives CDR1 MDHEN, CDR2 SYDVKM. The CDR3 bases are TGTGCCAGCGGAAGCACTAGCGGGGGCCTAAAGTACTCTGGGGCCAACGTCCTGACTTTC. Residues: CASGSTSGGLKYSGANVLTF. The full variable domain, with the rest looked up from reference TRBV28 and TRBJ2-6, is DVKVTQSSRYLVKRTGEKVFLECVQDMDHENMFWYRQDPGLGLRLIYFSYDVKMKEKGDIPEGYSVSREKKERFSLILESASTNQTSMYLCASGSTSGGLKYSGANVLTFGAGSRLTVL.

This clone was picked up a small number of times. V is TRBV27 and J is TRBJ2-2; perhaps TRBD1 as D (5 bases). In germline, CDR1 is MNHEY, CDR2 SMNVEV (reference sequence). CDR3 length: 13 residues. The ends were cut back, 7 bases at V and 2 bases at J, with 8 bases in the middle. CDR3 coding DNA: TGTGCCAGCACAGGGCTCAACACCGGGGAGCTGTTTTTT. Translation: CASTGLNTGELFF.

V and J are TRBV11-3 and TRBJ2-2; either TRBD1 or TRBD2 may supply D (5 bases each). Germline V gene sequence: CDR1 SGHNT, CDR2 YENEEA. V gave up 5 bases and J gave up 4 bases, with 14 bases separating them. The CDR3 length is 15 residues. The DNA for the CDR3 is TGTGCCAGCAGCACAGGAGGACAAATCACCGGGGAGCTGTTTTTT. Protein sequence: CASSTGGQITGELFF.

The V and J genes are TRBV19 and TRBJ1-5, with D unclear. Germline V lookup: CDR1 LNHDA, CDR2 SQIVND (reference sequence). The CDR3 is made up of 15 amino acids. Trimming removed 3 bases from V and 4 bases from J, with 13 bases in between. The CDR3 coding sequence is TGTGCCAGTAGTATTTACAGCGCTCTTAATCAGCCCCAGCATTTT. Amino acid sequence: CASSIYSALNQPQHF.

This sequence joins TRBV25-1 and TRBJ2-3; D gene unclear. This CDR3 is 18 amino acids long. CDR1 is MGHDK, CDR2 SYGVNS, per germline. V gave up 0 bases and J gave up 1 base, with 17 bases separating them. This CDR3 is CASSEYGLDKRGTDTQYF. The CDR3 coding sequence is TGTGCCAGCAGTGAATATGGGTTAGACAAGCGAGGCACAGATACGCAGTATTTT.

The J gene is TRBJ1-2, the V gene TRBV7-2; tentative D call: TRBD1 (5 bases). Germline assignment: CDR1 SGHTA and CDR2 FQGNSA. The CDR3 is 11 amino acids. Trimming removed 5 bases at V and 7 bases at J, with 8 bases between. The CDR3 nucleotides are TGTGCCAGCAGCGCCGACAGTGGCTACACCTTC. Residues: CASSADSGYTF.

The gene calls are TRBV7-3 and TRBJ2-2; D is uncertain. Germline V CDR1 and CDR2: SGHTA, FQGTGA. V was clipped by 2 bases and J by 0 bases, with 7 bases between them. The CDR3 covers 15 residues. The CDR3 loop reads CASSLGVANTGELFF. CDR3 coding DNA: TGTGCCAGCAGCTTAGGGGTGGCGAACACCGGGGAGCTGTTTTTT.

This rearrangement joins TRBV19 to TRBJ1-2; 9 bases agree with TRBD1. The CDR3 is made up of 15 amino acids. The V segment lost 9 bases and the J segment 5 bases; nucleotides outside the gene matches: 13. Germline lookup yields CDR1 LNHDA and CDR2 SQIVND (reference sequence). CDR3 DNA: TGTGCCAGCTTAGGGCCGGGACAGGGAAGGTATGGCTACACCTTC. Translation gives CASLGPGQGRYGYTF.

This clone was observed once. The chain links TRBV15 to TRBJ1-4; 11 bases fit TRBD1. After removal of 0 bases from V and 7 bases from J, the junction contained 7 bases not matched to a gene. The CDR3 spans 17 residues. In germline, CDR1 is LNHNV, CDR2 YYDKDF (reference sequence). The CDR3 coding sequence is TGTGCCACCAGCAGAGATCGGACAGGGGGCTGGGGTGAAAAACTGTTTTTT. Translation gives CATSRDRTGGWGEKLFF.

The chain couples TRBV7-2 to TRBJ2-7; D not resolved. The CDR3 length is 12 residues. V lost 5 bases to trimming and J lost 6 bases, with 11 bases between them. CDR1 and CDR2 from the germline V gene are SGHTA and FQGNSA. In DNA, the CDR3 is TGTGCCAGCAGCCGAGCCGGGTTCGAGCAGTACTTC. Its protein product is CASSRAGFEQYF.

The chain has TRBV30 and TRBJ2-7; D is uncertain. CDR3 length equals 13 residues. Trimming cost V 0 bases and J 3 bases, with 9 bases left between them. CDR1 and CDR2 from the germline V gene are GTSNPN and SVGIG (reference sequence). DNA for the CDR3: TGTGCCTGGAGTGTTAGCCAGAACTACGAGCAGTACTTC. Translation: CAWSVSQNYEQYF.

The CDR3 loop is CASSIQVVAGGETQYF. CDR3 in DNA: TGTGCCAGTAGTATCCAGGTGGTAGCGGGAGGGGAGACCCAGTACTTC. The V gene is TRBV19, the J gene TRBJ2-5; 11 nucleotides match TRBD2. Germline V gene lookup returns CDR1 LNHDA and CDR2 SQIVND (reference sequence). V lost 3 bases, J lost 5 bases, and 8 bases stayed unmatched. There are 16 residues in the CDR3. Looking up the rest from reference TRBV19 and TRBJ2-5 gives the full variable domain: DGGITQSPKYLFRKEGQNVTLSCEQNLNHDAMYWYRQDPGQGLRLIYYSQIVNDFQKGDIAEGYSVSREKKESFPLTVTSAQKNPTAFYLCASSIQVVAGGETQYFGPGTRLLVL.